This TCR beta chain emerged from a study of cytomegalovirus exposure and HLA in healthy donors. Study as a whole: The same platform was used for the 110 or so validation repertoires and the roughly 700 first-cohort repertoires, a later analysis reported. Findings and limits, study-wide: The authors listed 150 to 200 TCR beta chains as cytomegalovirus-associated. Accounts indicate the classifier identified cytomegalovirus status with strong specificity and sensitivity.

The donors were in the 120-subject validation cohort, distinct from the roughly 670-subject first cohort. The CDR3 loop spans 15 amino acids. V lost 0 bases and J 2 bases, leaving 10 bases between the germline ends. CDR1 is LGHNA and CDR2 is YNFKEQ in the germline V gene. Data came from immunoSEQ multiplex PCR; TCRdb stores just in-frame clones and leaves some out. Among tens of thousands of clones listed, less than 96% were seen once. With regard to this clone: Its antigen is undetermined.

V and J are TRBV4-2 and TRBJ1-2; D ambiguous. The sample taken for sequencing was PBMCs. This TCR was recovered from a young woman in good health and CMV-seronegative. The CDR3 DNA sequence: TGTGCCAGCAGCCAAGAGCACACAGCAAACTATGGCTACACCTTC. This codes for CASSQEHTANYGYTF.